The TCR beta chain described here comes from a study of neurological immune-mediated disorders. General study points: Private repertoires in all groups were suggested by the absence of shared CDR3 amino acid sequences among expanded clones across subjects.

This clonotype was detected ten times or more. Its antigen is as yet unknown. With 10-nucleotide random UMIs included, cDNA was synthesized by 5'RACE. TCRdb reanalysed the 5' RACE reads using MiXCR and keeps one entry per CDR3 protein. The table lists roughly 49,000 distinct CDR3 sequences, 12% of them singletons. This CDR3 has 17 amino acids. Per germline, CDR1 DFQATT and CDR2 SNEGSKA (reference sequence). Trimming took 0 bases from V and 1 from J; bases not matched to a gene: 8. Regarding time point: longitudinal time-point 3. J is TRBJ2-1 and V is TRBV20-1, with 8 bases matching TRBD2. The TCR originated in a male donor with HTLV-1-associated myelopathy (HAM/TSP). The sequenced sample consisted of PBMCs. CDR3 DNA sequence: TGCAGTGCTAGAGATGCCGGGGGGGTGAAGTCCTACAATGAGCAGTTCTTC. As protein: CSARDAGGVKSYNEQFF.